This T cell receptor beta chain was found in a study of CD8+CD57+ T cells in acquired aplastic anemia. About the research overall: Average DNA yield from sorted CD4+ and CD8+ cells was approximately 3.2 ug.

Genomic DNA constituted the template upon which TCR beta VDJ and CDR3 profiling was performed. TCRdb recomputed calls from the reads with MiXCR, one row per CDR3 protein. This table holds about 160,000 distinct CDR3 sequences, about 64% found once. A note on this clonotype: Antigen unknown.

Per the germline V gene, CDR1 is SNHLY and CDR2 is FYNNEI. Trimming at V came to 6 bases and at J to 2 bases, leaving 4 bases not matched to a gene. The CDR3 is 13 amino acids. CD8+CD57+ cell expansion had been shown by flow cytometry in patients chosen for sequencing. With no exception, the patients had severe acquired aplastic anemia. General study points: Patients and controls shared twenty-nine CD8+ CDR3 sequences, highly expressed in patients.

The V call is TRBV2, the J call TRBJ2-7; 7 positions agree with TRBD1. The sample comprised sorted CD4+, CD8+, or CD8+CD57+ T cells (not recorded which) from PBMCs. The TCR was taken from a human donor with aplastic anemia. As DNA, the CDR3 is TGTGCCAGCAGATCCAGGGGGACCTACGAGCAGTACTTC. Its translation is CASRSRGTYEQYF.